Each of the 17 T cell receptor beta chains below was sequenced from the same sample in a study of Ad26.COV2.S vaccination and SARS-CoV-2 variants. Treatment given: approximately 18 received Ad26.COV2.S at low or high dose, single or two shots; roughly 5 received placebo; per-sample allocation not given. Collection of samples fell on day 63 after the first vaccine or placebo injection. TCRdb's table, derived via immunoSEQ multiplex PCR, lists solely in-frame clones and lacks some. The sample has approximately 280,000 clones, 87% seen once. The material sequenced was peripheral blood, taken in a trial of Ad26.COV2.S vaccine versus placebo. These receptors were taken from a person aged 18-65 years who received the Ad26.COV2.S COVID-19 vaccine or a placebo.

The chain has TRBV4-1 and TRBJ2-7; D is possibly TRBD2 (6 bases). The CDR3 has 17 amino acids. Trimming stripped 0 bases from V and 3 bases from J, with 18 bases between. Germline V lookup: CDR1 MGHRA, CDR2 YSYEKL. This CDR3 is CASSQEHIGTANYEQYF. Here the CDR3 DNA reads TGCGCCAGCAGCCAAGAACACATCGGGACTGCTAACTACGAGCAGTACTTC.

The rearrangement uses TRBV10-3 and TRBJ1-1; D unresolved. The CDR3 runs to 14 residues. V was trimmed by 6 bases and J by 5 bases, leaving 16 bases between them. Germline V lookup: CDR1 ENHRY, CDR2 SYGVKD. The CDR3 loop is CAISGSTRGTEAFF. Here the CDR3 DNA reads TGTGCCATCAGCGGGTCGACAAGAGGTACTGAAGCTTTCTTT.

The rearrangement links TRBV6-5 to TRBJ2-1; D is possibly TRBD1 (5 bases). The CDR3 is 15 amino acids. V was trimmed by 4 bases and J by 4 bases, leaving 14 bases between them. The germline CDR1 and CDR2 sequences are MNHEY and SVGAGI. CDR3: CASSWAGPEYNEQFF. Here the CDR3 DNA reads TGTGCCAGCAGTTGGGCAGGGCCGGAGTACAATGAGCAGTTCTTC.

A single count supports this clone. CDR3 sequence: CASSPTGSGGLQETQYF. The CDR3 nucleotides read TGCGCCAGCAGCCCCACGGGAAGCGGGGGACTACAAGAGACCCAGTACTTC. V usage is TRBV5-1 and J usage is TRBJ2-5, with 8 bases matching TRBD2. The CDR3 is made up of 17 amino acids. Looked up from germline, CDR1 is SGHRS and CDR2 is YFSETQ. The V gene end was trimmed by 4 bases and the J gene end by 2 bases; junction bases not matched to a gene: 13.

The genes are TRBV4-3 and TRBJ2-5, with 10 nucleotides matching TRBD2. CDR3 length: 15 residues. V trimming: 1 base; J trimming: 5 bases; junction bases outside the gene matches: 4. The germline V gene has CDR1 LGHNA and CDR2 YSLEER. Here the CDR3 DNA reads TGCGCCAGCAGCCAAGTATCACTAGCGGGGGAGACCCAGTACTTC. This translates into CASSQVSLAGETQYF.

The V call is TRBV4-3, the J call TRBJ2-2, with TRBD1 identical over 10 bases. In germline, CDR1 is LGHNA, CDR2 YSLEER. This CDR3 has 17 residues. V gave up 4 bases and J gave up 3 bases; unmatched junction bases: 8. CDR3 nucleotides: TGCGCCAGCAGCCCCACCCCGACAGGGGGCCACACCGGGGAGCTGTTTTTT. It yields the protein CASSPTPTGGHTGELFF.

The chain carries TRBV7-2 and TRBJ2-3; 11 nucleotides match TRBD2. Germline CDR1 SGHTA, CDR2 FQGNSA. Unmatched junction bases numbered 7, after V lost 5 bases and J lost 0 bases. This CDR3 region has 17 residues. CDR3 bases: TGTGCCAGCAGCCTAACTAGCGGGGGAGCTAGCACAGATACGCAGTATTTT. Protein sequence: CASSLTSGGASTDTQYF. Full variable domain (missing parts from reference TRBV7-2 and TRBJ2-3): GAGVSQSPSNKVTEKGKDVELRCDPISGHTALYWYRQSLGQGLEFLIYFQGNSAPDKSGLPSDRFSAERTGGSVSTLTIQRTQQEDSAVYLCASSLTSGGASTDTQYFGPGTRLTVL.

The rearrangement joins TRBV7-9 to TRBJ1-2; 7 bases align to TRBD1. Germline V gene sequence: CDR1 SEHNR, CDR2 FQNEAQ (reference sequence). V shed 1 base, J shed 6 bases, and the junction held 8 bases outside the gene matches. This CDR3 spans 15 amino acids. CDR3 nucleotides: TGTGCCAGCAGCTTAGGGTCAGGGGGATTGGATGGCTACACCTTC. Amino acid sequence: CASSLGSGGLDGYTF.

CDR3 nucleotides: TGTGCCAGCAGCTTCAAGCGGGAGGGAGGAGGAAACATTCAGTACTTC. Its translation is CASSFKREGGGNIQYF. The J gene is TRBJ2-4, the V gene TRBV5-4; 10 bases line up with TRBD2. With 2 bases clipped from V and 6 bases from J, the junction kept 8 bases outside the gene matches. The CDR3 has 16 residues. CDR1 SGHNT and CDR2 YYREEE come from the germline V gene (reference sequence).

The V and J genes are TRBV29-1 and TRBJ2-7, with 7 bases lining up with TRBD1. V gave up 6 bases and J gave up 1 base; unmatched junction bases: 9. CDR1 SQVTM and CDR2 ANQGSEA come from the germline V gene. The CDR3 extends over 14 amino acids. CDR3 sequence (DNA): TGCAGCGTGGATGAGACAGGGACGTCCTACGAGCAGTACTTC. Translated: CSVDETGTSYEQYF.

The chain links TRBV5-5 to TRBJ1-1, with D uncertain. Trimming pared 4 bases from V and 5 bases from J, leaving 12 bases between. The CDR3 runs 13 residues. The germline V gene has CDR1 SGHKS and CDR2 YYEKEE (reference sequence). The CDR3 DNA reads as TGTGCCAGCAGCCTAACCTCCGTTACTGAAGCTTTCTTT. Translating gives CASSLTSVTEAFF.

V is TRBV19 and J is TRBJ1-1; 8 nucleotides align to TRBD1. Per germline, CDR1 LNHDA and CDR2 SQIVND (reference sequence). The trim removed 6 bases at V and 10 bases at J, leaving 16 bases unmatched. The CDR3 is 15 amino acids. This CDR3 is CASSGPGQATKRAFF. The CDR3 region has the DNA TGTGCCAGTAGCGGCCCGGGACAGGCCACAAAGCGAGCTTTCTTT.

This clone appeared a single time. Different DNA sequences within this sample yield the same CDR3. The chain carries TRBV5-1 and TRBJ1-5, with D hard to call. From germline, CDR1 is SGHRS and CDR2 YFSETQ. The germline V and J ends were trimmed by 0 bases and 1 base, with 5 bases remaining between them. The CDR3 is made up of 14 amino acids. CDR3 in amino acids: CASSLGQSNQPQHF. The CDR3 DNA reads TGCGCCAGCAGCTTGGGCCAGAGCAATCAGCCCCAGCATTTT.

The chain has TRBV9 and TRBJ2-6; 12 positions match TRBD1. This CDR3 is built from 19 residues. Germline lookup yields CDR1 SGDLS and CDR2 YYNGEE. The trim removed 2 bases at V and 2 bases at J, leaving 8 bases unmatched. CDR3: CASSVDPGTGGAGANVLTF. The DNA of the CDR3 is TGTGCCAGCAGCGTGGACCCCGGGACAGGGGGCGCTGGGGCCAACGTCCTGACTTTC.

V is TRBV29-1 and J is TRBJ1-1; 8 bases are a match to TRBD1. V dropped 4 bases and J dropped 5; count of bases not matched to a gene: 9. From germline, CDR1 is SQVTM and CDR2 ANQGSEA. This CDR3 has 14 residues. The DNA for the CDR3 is TGCAGCGTTGGACGCCAGGGGGCCGGGACTGAAGCTTTCTTT. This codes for CSVGRQGAGTEAFF.

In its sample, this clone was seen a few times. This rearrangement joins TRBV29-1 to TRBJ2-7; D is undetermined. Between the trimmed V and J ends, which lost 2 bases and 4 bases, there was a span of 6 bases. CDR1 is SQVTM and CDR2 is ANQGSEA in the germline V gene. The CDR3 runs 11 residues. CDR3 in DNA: TGCAGCGTTGAATCTGCTTACGAGCAGTACTTC. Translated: CSVESAYEQYF.

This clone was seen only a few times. This CDR3 reads CASSQEGRWWGYGYTF. The CDR3 DNA reads TGTGCCAGCAGCCAAGAGGGCAGGTGGTGGGGCTATGGCTACACCTTC. V is TRBV3-1 (or the pseudogene TRBV3-2) and J is TRBJ1-2; D remains ambiguous. Trimming removed 0 bases from V and 4 bases from J, with 15 bases in between. This CDR3 spans 16 amino acids. The germline CDR1 and CDR2 sequences are LGHDT and YNNKEL (reference sequence).